This T cell receptor beta chain was observed in a study of blood T cell repertoires in COVID-19. Study at large: Acute and convalescent COVID-19 specimens originated in the United States, Italy and Spain. Sources were T cells, B-cell-depleted T cells, or PBMCs; the material itself was cDNA or gDNA.

There are 13 residues in the CDR3. Germline CDR1 and CDR2: SGHRS and YFSETQ. Trimming shortened V by 5 bases and J by 2 bases, and 10 bases separated the two germline ends. Authors' methods: Estimated nucleated cell counts came from reference gene primer amplification. The table came from immunoSEQ multiplex PCR; TCRdb's copy has only in-frame clones and leaves some out. The V and J calls and clone size come from that table; D and trimming were worked out from the DNA. This table holds 200,000 to 300,000 clones, about nine tenths found once. This chain uses TRBV5-1 with TRBJ2-5; D may be TRBD2 (5 bases). The sample was peripheral blood. This TCR came from a man in his sixties who had recovered from COVID-19. The CDR3 protein is CASRGRGQETQYF. DNA of the CDR3: TGCGCCAGCAGAGGTCGGGGTCAAGAGACCCAGTACTTC.